The clone carrying this T cell receptor beta chain was seen a handful of times. Its antigen remains unknown. This CDR3 has 12 residues. Trimming stripped 5 bases from V and 6 bases from J, with 10 bases between. The germline V gene has CDR1 LNHNV and CDR2 YYDKDF (reference sequence). The record originates from a study of early T cells in non-severe SARS-CoV-2 infection. Looking at the study overall: Bulk RNA taken from unsorted whole blood was sequenced, leaving chains unpaired. Study results and limitations: Clonotype matching in VDJdb favored anti-spike CD8 responses and did not capture private and CD4 specificities.

Unique molecular identifier tags were affixed to discrete cDNA molecules. TCRdb re-derived calls from the 5' RACE reads in MiXCR, one entry per CDR3 protein. Among 100,000 to 130,000 distinct CDR3 sequences listed, 11% were seen once. Sequencing was done on a sample of whole blood. The TCR comes from an adult who was a healthcare worker with PCR-confirmed SARS-CoV-2 infection or an uninfected control (not recorded which). The chain employs TRBV15 and TRBJ1-2; perhaps TRBD1 as D (6 bases). CDR3: CATSEGGDGYTF. CDR3 in DNA: TGTGCCACCAGCGAGGGGGGGGATGGCTACACCTTC.